This TCR beta chain originates from a study of cytomegalovirus exposure and HLA in healthy donors. Study-wide points: There were three CMV-associated chains whose specificity for CMV antigens was confirmed in vitro. Because they were indistinguishable, some V segments, including TRBV6-2 and TRBV6-3, were excluded.

With regard to this clone: The antigen remains unidentified.

With 60 Vbeta and 13 Jbeta primers, the PCR was carried out. TCRdb's table, derived via immunoSEQ multiplex PCR, lists solely in-frame clones and lacks some. This listing includes approximately 110,000 clones. The CDR3 is 17 amino acids. The V gene's germline CDR1 is LGHNA and CDR2 YNFKEQ. Trimming removed 0 bases from V and 1 base from J, with 15 bases in between. This TCR derives from a man between 25 and 39 years old in good health and CMV-seronegative. Sequenced material: PBMCs. V is TRBV4-2 and J is TRBJ1-1; unclear D gene. The CDR3 sequence: CASSQDSLPSGNTEAFF. Here the CDR3 DNA reads TGTGCCAGCAGCCAAGATAGTCTCCCCTCGGGGAACACTGAAGCTTTCTTT.